This is a list of T cell receptor beta chains from one sample in a study of T-cell reconstitution after alpha-beta-depleted transplantation in children. TCRdb called the PCR reads again in MiXCR, with one record for every CDR3 protein. This table holds 900,000 or so distinct CDR3 sequences, roughly 16% found once. Sequenced here: PBMCs, mostly from graft donor cells, sampled 360 days after TCRalphabeta/CD19-depleted stem cell transplant. The receptors were gathered from a male patient under 18 who had a stem cell transplant for acute lymphoblastic leukemia, so the T cells may come from the graft donor. Each CDR3 is given with its conserved first and last residue.

TRBV7-7	TRBJ2-3	CASSWTASSTDTQYF
TRBV7-6	TRBJ2-3	CASSLGWLAGGSTDTQYF
TRBV5-5	TRBJ2-7	CASSYGTSALYEQYF
TRBV29-1	TRBJ2-1	CSVRWAGGDFYNEQFF
TRBV29-1	TRBJ2-7	CSVYTGTGGAGQYF
TRBV5-1	TRBJ2-7	CASSLTTGTSAYEQYF
TRBV7-9	TRBJ2-1	CASGPYNEQFF
TRBV4-2	TRBJ2-7	CASSQDPLLDYYEQYF
TRBV27	TRBJ2-3	CASLRGLTQYF
TRBV18	TRBJ2-7	CASSGRGSPLSYEQYF
TRBV7-9	TRBJ2-7	CASSLPGVAYEQYF
TRBV3-1	TRBJ2-4	CASSLAGLAGYGKNIQYF
TRBV29-1	TRBJ2-2	CSLSGGAGELFF
TRBV3-1	TRBJ1-1	CASSHEGVVTEAFF
TRBV29-1	TRBJ2-5	CSVEDWIGTSGAQETQYF
TRBV5-1	TRBJ2-4	CASSLRTLAEVIPKNIQYF
TRBV20-1	TRBJ2-7	CSARDRLASYEQYF
TRBV12-3/TRBV12-4	TRBJ2-7	CASSPQRQGSTYEQYF
TRBV12-3/TRBV12-4	TRBJ2-7	CASREDRVYEQYF
TRBV20-1	TRBJ2-2	CSAYSGGNTGELFF
TRBV2	TRBJ2-1	CASSDGLSGRALYEQFF
TRBV24-1	TRBJ2-1	CATSRGLGTGGGDEQFF
TRBV6-1	TRBJ1-1	CASSEAWPLMGTEAFF
TRBV20-1	TRBJ2-2	CSATTGELFF
TRBV29-1	TRBJ2-1	CSVDESGTSGRIHEQFF
TRBV7-3	TRBJ2-7	CASSLNGGPGEQYF
TRBV7-8	TRBJ1-4	CASSLEFETGSNEKLFF
TRBV30	TRBJ2-1	CAWDGTSGTYNEQFF
TRBV10-3	TRBJ2-5	CAISEMGESRETQYF
TRBV5-1	TRBJ2-3	CASIWGDTQYF
TRBV2	TRBJ2-7	CASSEGRGHSYEQYF
TRBV9	TRBJ2-3	CASSAPTYGGPRSTDTQYF
TRBV3-1	TRBJ2-7	CASSQGWSYEQYF
TRBV29-1	TRBJ2-5	CSVGHRMAVGTQYF
TRBV21-1	TRBJ2-1	CASSKRTGPSDYNEQFF
TRBV29-1	TRBJ2-2	CSVVGKNTGELFF
TRBV5-5	TRBJ2-1	CASSLIGSSGRSYEQFF
TRBV10-3	TRBJ2-1	CAISSERGPYNEQFF
TRBV6-2/TRBV6-3	TRBJ2-7	CASSYGPRTYYEQYF
TRBV29-1	TRBJ2-4	CSVEGGRPTDIQYF
TRBV6-1	TRBJ2-4	CASSRVGGVNIQYF
TRBV6-5	TRBJ2-7	CASSSMDGSYEQYF
TRBV12-3/TRBV12-4	TRBJ2-7	CASSLDRGRPYEQYF
TRBV6-8	TRBJ1-1	CASYDGGQGIFGYTEAFF
TRBV5-1	TRBJ1-1	CASSWGREGTEAFF
TRBV20-1	TRBJ2-6	CSARKAGVGANVLTF
TRBV6-1	TRBJ2-1	CASSGYPTSGYLSSYNEQFF
TRBV20-1	TRBJ2-7	CSVLRQGFKSSYEQYF
TRBV5-1	TRBJ1-5	CASSWGQGGQPQHF
TRBV9	TRBJ2-5	CASSLGLAGVGETQYF
TRBV12-3/TRBV12-4	TRBJ2-5	CASSLTLSGRYF
TRBV5-1	TRBJ2-7	CASSLGHRGDYEQYF
TRBV5-1	TRBJ2-6	CASSPGHSMTGANVLTF
TRBV28	TRBJ2-1	CASSLALWASGALSVEQFF
TRBV18	TRBJ2-7	CASSPQQEGYEQYF
TRBV6-2/TRBV6-3	TRBJ2-7	CASREDTSGPTYEQYF
TRBV20-1	TRBJ2-7	CSARGGGQISFYEQYF
TRBV12-3/TRBV12-4	TRBJ1-2	CASFTINYGYTF
TRBV11-3	TRBJ2-1	CASSLRLAGENEQFF
TRBV29-1	TRBJ1-2	CSVVAGNYGYTF